The source of this T cell receptor (beta chain) is a study of Graves' ophthalmopathy and Graves' hyperthyroidism. Ophthalmopathy donors were characterized by moderate-to-severe activity, CAS of at least 3, NOSPECS of at least 4, and duration under 3 months. Pregnancy or lactation, uncontrolled infections and other autoimmune diseases were grounds for excluding patients. The CDR3 length is 13 residues. Trimming removed 6 bases at V and 5 bases at J, with 13 bases between. Germline CDR1 MNHEY, CDR2 SMNVEV (reference sequence). TCR beta CDR3 regions were amplified from RNA transcripts. Investigators did first-round RT-PCR with HTBI primers, then second-round multiplex PCR. TCRdb re-called the multiplex PCR reads through MiXCR, storing one row per CDR3 protein. Of 350,000 or so distinct CDR3 sequences detected, roughly 16% appear once; the ten largest clones hold about 12%. Points from the study as a whole: Prediction of ophthalmopathy progression reached roughly 68% sensitivity and around 72% specificity.

This clonotype came up a few times. Its target is unknown. This TCR came from an adult man with Graves' ophthalmopathy. The sequenced material came from peripheral blood. V usage is TRBV27 and J usage is TRBJ2-5; TRBD2 is a possible D gene (6 bases). The CDR3 bases are TGTGCCAGCAGACCACTAGCCGGGGAGACCCAGTACTTC. It yields the protein CASRPLAGETQYF.